The 8 T cell receptor beta chains given below trace back to one sample, sequenced in a study of blood T cell repertoires in COVID-19. Here immunoSEQ multiplex PCR was the method, and the copy in TCRdb shows in-frame clones only, minus some. The data show 300,000 to 400,000 clones, approximately 86% seen once. Sequences were obtained from peripheral blood. The receptors here all came from a woman in her fifties or sixties with COVID-19, enrolled during active disease.

The rearrangement links TRBV19 to TRBJ2-7; 7 bases are shared with TRBD1. This CDR3 is 17 amino acids long. Losses at the gene ends were 6 bases for V and 0 bases for J; bases not matched to a gene: 14. Germline V CDR1 and CDR2: LNHDA, SQIVND (reference sequence). This CDR3 is CASSPTGVPDPSYEQYF. The CDR3 nucleotides read TGTGCCAGTAGCCCCACAGGGGTCCCAGATCCCTCCTACGAGCAGTACTTC.

The CDR3 reads CASSSGLAGSYEQYF. CDR3 DNA: TGTGCCAGCAGTTCGGGACTAGCGGGTTCCTACGAGCAGTACTTC. V usage is TRBV27 and J usage is TRBJ2-7, with 12 bases fitting TRBD2. Germline CDR1 and CDR2: MNHEY and SMNVEV (reference sequence). V dropped 4 bases and J dropped 1; count of bases not matched to a gene: 2. The length of the CDR3 is 15 residues.

The chain joins TRBV6-5 to TRBJ1-5; D gene ambiguous. The CDR3 is 14 residues long. The V gene lost 2 bases and the J gene lost 2 bases, with 7 bases spanning the gap. Germline assignment: CDR1 MNHEY and CDR2 SVGAGI. The DNA of the CDR3 is TGTGCCAGCAGTTACAGGGAGGGCAATCAGCCCCAGCATTTT. Its translation: CASSYREGNQPQHF.

The V gene is TRBV5-1, the J gene TRBJ1-5, with D perhaps TRBD1 (6 bases). Germline CDR1 reads SGHRS; CDR2 reads YFSETQ. V lost 4 bases and J 5 bases, leaving 13 bases between the germline ends. The CDR3 covers 14 residues. CDR3 in amino acids: CASSPTGYDQPQHF. For the CDR3, the DNA is TGCGCCAGCAGCCCGACAGGATACGATCAGCCCCAGCATTTT.

The V gene is TRBV9, the J gene TRBJ2-5, with 9 bases matching TRBD1. V lost 4 bases, J lost 5 bases, and 12 bases stayed unmatched. This CDR3 has 16 amino acids. Germline V lookup: CDR1 SGDLS, CDR2 YYNGEE. DNA for the CDR3: TGTGCCAGCAGCAAAAGCGGACAGGGGACATTCGAGACCCAGTACTTC. Its translation is CASSKSGQGTFETQYF.

This clone was seen only once. The chain links TRBV4-1 to TRBJ2-1; 15 bases match TRBD2. The CDR3 consists of 19 residues. The ends lost 4 bases at V and 1 base at J; junction bases unmatched: 8. Germline V gives CDR1 MGHRA, CDR2 YSYEKL. The CDR3 DNA is TGCGCCAGCAGCCCCAGAGGGACTAGCGGGGGGCTTTCCTACAATGAGCAGTTCTTC. Protein sequence: CASSPRGTSGGLSYNEQFF.

The chain links TRBV4-1 to TRBJ2-5, with 11 bases lining up with TRBD2. CDR3 length: 18 amino acids. Per the germline V gene, CDR1 is MGHRA and CDR2 is YSYEKL. V dropped 4 bases and J dropped 1; count of bases not matched to a gene: 11. The CDR3 loop is CASSPDGASGGFQETQYF. The CDR3 DNA follows: TGCGCCAGCAGCCCAGATGGGGCTAGCGGGGGGTTCCAAGAGACCCAGTACTTC.

The chain recombines TRBV11-3 with TRBJ2-7, with TRBD1 matching 7 bases. V trimming: 5 bases; J trimming: 3 bases; junction bases outside the gene matches: 4. Germline-derived CDR1 and CDR2 are SGHNT and YENEEA. This CDR3 has 13 residues. The CDR3 nucleotides are TGTGCCAGCAGCCGGAGGACAGGCTACGAGCAGTACTTC. Protein: CASSRRTGYEQYF.